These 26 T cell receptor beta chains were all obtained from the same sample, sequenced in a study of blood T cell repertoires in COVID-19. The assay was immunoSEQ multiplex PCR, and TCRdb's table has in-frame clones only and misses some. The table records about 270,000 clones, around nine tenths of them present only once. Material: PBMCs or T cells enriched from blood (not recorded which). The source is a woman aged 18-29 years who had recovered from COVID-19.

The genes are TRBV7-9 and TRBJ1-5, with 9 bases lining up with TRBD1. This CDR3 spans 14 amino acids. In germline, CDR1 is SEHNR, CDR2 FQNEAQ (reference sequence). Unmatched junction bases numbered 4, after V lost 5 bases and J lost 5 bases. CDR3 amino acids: CASSATGGYQPQHF. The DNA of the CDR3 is TGTGCCAGCAGCGCAACAGGGGGCTATCAGCCCCAGCATTTT.

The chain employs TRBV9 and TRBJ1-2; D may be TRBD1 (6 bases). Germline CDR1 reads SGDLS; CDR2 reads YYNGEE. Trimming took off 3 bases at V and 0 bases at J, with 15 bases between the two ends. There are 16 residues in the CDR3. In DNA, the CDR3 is TGTGCCAGCAGCGCCGACCCGGACAGAGCTAACTATGGCTACACCTTC. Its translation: CASSADPDRANYGYTF.

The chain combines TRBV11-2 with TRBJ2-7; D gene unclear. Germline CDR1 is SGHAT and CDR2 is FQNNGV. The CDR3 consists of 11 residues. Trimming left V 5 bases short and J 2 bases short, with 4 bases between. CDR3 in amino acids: CASSRAYEQYF. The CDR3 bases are TGTGCCAGCAGCCGGGCCTACGAGCAGTACTTC.

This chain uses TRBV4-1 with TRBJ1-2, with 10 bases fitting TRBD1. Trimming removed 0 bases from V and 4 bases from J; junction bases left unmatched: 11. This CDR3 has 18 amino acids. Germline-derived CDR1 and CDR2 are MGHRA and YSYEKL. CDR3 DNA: TGCGCCAGCAGCCAAGACCCCCCCGGACAGGGGGATAGCTATGGCTACACCTTC. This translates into CASSQDPPGQGDSYGYTF.

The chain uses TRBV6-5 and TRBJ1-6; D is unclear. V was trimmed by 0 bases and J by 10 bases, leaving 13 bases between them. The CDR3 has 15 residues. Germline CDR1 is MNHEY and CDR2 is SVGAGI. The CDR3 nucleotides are TGTGCCAGCAGTTACTCGCCCACGGGAGGCTCACCCCTCCACTTT. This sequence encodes CASSYSPTGGSPLHF.

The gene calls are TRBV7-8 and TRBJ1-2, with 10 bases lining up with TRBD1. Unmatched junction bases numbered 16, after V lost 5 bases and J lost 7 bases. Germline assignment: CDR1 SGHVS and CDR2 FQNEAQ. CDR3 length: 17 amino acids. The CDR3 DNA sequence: TGTGCCAGCAGCCACGCTCGACAGGGGGCTTTAATCGGTGGCTACACCTTC. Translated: CASSHARQGALIGGYTF.

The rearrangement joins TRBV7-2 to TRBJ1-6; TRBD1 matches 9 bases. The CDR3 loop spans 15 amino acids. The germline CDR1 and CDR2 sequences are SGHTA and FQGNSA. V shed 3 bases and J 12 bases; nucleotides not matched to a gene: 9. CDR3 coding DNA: TGTGCCAGCAGCTTTGGGGACAGGGAGCGACAACCCCTCCACTTT. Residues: CASSFGDRERQPLHF.

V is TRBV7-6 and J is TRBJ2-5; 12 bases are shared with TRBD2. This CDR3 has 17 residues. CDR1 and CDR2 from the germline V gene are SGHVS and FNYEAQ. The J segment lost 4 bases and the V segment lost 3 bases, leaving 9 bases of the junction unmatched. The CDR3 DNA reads TGTGCCAGCAGCTTCCTAGCGGGGGGGATCCCCGGAGAGACCCAGTACTTC. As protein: CASSFLAGGIPGETQYF.

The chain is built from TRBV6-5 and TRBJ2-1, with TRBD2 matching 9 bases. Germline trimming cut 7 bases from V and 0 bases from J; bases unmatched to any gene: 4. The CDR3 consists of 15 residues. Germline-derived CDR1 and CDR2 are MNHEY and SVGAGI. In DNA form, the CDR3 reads TGTGCCAGCAAGACTAGCGGAAGCTCCTACAATGAGCAGTTCTTC. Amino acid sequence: CASKTSGSSYNEQFF.

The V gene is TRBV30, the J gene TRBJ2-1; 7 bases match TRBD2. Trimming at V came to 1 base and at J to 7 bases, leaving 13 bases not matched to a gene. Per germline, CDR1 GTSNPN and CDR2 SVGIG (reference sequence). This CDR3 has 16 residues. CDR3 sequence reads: CAWSALTAGGWNEQFF. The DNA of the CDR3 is TGTGCCTGGAGTGCCCTAACTGCCGGGGGGTGGAATGAGCAGTTCTTC.

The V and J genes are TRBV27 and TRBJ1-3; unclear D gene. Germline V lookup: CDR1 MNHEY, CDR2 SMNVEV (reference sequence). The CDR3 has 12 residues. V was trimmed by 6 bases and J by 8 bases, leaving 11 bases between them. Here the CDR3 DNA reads TGTGCCAGCAGACTCCCCGGGGACACCATATATTTT. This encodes CASRLPGDTIYF.

The CDR3 sequence: CASSILAGGSASYNEQFF. CDR3 coding DNA: TGTGCCAGTAGTATCCTAGCGGGAGGTTCTGCATCCTACAATGAGCAGTTCTTC. The genes are TRBV19 and TRBJ2-1, with 11 bases lining up with TRBD2. The CDR3 contains 18 residues. J gave up 1 base and V 3 bases, and 8 bases lay outside the gene matches. CDR1 and CDR2 (germline): LNHDA, SQIVND (reference sequence). The full variable domain, its missing parts supplied by reference TRBV19 and TRBJ2-1, is DGGITQSPKYLFRKEGQNVTLSCEQNLNHDAMYWYRQDPGQGLRLIYYSQIVNDFQKGDIAEGYSVSREKKESFPLTVTSAQKNPTAFYLCASSILAGGSASYNEQFFGPGTRLTVL.

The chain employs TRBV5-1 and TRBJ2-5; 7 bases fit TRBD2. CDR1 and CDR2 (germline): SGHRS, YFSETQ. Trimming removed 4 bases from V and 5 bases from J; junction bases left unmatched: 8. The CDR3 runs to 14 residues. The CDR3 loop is CASSPLGGWETQYF. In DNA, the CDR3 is TGCGCCAGCAGCCCCCTGGGGGGGTGGGAGACCCAGTACTTC.

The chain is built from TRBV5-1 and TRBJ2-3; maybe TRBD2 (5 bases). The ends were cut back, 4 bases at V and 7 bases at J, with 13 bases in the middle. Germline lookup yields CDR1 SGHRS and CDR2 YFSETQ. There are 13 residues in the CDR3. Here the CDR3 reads CASSLRTGNTQYF. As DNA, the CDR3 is TGCGCCAGCAGCCTCCGGACGGGAAATACGCAGTATTTT.

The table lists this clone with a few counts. The CDR3 DNA follows: TGCGCCAGCAGGACCAACGGCGGGACAGTGGACTACACCTTC. It yields the protein CASRTNGGTVDYTF. The rearrangement uses TRBV5-1 and TRBJ1-2; TRBD1 matches 7 bases. The CDR3 consists of 14 residues. Germline-derived CDR1 and CDR2 are SGHRS and YFSETQ. Trimming took 5 bases from V and 10 from J; bases not matched to a gene: 14.

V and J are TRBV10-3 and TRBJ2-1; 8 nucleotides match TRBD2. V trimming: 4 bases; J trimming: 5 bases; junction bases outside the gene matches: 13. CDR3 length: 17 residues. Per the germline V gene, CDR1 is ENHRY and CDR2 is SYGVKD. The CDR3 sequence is CAISVRLAGGGNNEQFF. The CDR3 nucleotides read TGTGCCATCAGTGTGAGGCTAGCGGGTGGGGGGAACAATGAGCAGTTCTTC.

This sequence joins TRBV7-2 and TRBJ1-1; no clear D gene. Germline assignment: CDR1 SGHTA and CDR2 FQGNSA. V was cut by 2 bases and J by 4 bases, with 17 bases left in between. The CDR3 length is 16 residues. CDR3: CASSLYRINRVTEAFF. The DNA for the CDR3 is TGTGCCAGCAGCTTATATCGGATCAACAGAGTCACTGAAGCTTTCTTT. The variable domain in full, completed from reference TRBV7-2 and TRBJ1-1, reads GAGVSQSPSNKVTEKGKDVELRCDPISGHTALYWYRQSLGQGLEFLIYFQGNSAPDKSGLPSDRFSAERTGGSVSTLTIQRTQQEDSAVYLCASSLYRINRVTEAFFGQGTRLTVV.

Here the CDR3 DNA reads TGTGCCACCAGTGATGGGGGACAGACCCTAGGAAACACCATATATTTT. Protein product: CATSDGGQTLGNTIYF. The genes are TRBV24-1 and TRBJ1-3; 7 bases fit TRBD1. J gave up 4 bases and V 3 bases, and 8 bases lay outside the gene matches. The CDR3 runs to 16 residues. Per germline, CDR1 KGHDR and CDR2 SFDVKD.

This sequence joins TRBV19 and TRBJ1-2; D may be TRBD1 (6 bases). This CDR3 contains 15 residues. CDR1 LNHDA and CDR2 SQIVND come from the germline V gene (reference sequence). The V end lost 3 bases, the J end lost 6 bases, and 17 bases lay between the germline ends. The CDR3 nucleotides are TGTGCCAGTAGTATGGGCGGGGGCTTCTACGATGGCTACACCTTC. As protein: CASSMGGGFYDGYTF.

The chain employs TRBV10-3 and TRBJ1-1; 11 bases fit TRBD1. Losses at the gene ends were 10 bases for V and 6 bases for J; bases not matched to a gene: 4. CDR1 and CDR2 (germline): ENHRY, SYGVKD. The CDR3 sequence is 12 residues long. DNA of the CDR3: TGTGCCACCATGGGACAGGGGGCTGAAGCTTTCTTT. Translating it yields CATMGQGAEAFF.

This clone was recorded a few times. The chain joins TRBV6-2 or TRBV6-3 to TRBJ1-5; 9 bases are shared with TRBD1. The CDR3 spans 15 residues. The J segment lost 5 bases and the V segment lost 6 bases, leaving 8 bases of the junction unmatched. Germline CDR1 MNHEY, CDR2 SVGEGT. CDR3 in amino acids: CASSLTGGFDQPQHF. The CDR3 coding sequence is TGTGCCAGCAGCTTGACAGGGGGATTCGATCAGCCCCAGCATTTT.

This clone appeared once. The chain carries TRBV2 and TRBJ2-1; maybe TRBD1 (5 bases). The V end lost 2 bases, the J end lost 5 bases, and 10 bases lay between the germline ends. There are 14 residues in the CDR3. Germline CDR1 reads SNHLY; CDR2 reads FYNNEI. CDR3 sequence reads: CASSETRAHNEQFF. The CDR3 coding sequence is TGTGCCAGCAGTGAAACCAGGGCGCACAATGAGCAGTTCTTC.

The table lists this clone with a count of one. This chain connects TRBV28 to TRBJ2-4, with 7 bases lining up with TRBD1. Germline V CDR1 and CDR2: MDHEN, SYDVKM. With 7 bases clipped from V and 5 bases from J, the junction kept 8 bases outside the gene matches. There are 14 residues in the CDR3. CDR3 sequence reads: CASTSRDRQNIQYF. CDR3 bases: TGTGCCAGCACCAGTCGGGACAGACAAAACATTCAGTACTTC.

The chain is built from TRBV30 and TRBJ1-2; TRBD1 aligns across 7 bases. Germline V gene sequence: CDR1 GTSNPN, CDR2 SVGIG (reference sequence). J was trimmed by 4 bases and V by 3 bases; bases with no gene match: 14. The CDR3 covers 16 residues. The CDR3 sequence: CAWSTRTGARGYGYTF. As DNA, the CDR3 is TGTGCCTGGAGCACCCGCACAGGGGCTCGCGGCTATGGCTACACCTTC.

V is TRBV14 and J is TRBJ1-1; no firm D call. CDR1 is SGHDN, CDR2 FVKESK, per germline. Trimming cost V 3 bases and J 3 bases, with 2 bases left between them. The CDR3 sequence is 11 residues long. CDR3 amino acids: CASSHYTEAFF. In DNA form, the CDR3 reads TGTGCCAGCAGCCACTACACTGAAGCTTTCTTT.

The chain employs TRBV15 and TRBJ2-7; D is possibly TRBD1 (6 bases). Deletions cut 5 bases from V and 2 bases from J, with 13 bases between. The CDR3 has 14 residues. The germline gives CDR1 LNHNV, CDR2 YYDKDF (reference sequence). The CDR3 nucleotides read TGTGCCACCAGCTTCGGGACATTAACCTACGAGCAGTACTTC. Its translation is CATSFGTLTYEQYF.